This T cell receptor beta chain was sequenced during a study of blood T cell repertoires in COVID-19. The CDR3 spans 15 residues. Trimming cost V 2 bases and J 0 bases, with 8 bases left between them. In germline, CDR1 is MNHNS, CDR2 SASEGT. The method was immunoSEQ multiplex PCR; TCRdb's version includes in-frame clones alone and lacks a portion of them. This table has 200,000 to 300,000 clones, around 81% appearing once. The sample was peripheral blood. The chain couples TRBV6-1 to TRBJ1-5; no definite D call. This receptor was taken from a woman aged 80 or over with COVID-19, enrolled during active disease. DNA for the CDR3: TGTGCCAGCAGTGAACTGGACTATAGCAATCAGCCCCAGCATTTT. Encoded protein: CASSELDYSNQPQHF.